This T cell receptor beta chain was found in a study of blood T cell repertoires in COVID-19. Looking at the study overall: Researchers got acute and convalescent COVID-19 samples from the United States, Italy and Spain.

The V gene's germline CDR1 is SGHNT and CDR2 YYREEE (reference sequence). Trimming removed 4 bases at V and 4 bases at J, with 6 bases between. The CDR3 consists of 12 residues. Repertoires were generated with immunoSEQ multiplex PCR, while TCRdb's copy carries only in-frame clones and drops some. The sample contains hundreds of thousands of clones, around 86% of which appear only once. The sequencing sample was made of peripheral blood. This sequence originates from a woman older than 75 with COVID-19, enrolled during active disease. This chain uses TRBV5-4 with TRBJ2-1; unclear D gene. CDR3 sequence reads: CASSQTYNEQFF. The DNA for the CDR3 is TGTGCCAGCAGCCAGACATACAATGAGCAGTTCTTC.